This TCR beta chain derives from a study of shared clonotypes between healthy human individuals. Overall study: The donor pool was made up of a couple of women and a few men aged 18 to 49.

Study-wide points: Few donors limited the genetic and exposure-history diversity represented. Estimated richness values were generally larger in naive subsets than in memory subsets.

In regard to this clone: Its antigen is not known.

Some clones are missing from TCRdb's copy, which holds only in-frame ones; the method was immunoSEQ multiplex PCR. Here the sample spans about 2.4 million clones, roughly 92% being singletons. Per the germline V gene, CDR1 is SEHNR and CDR2 is FQNEAQ (reference sequence). The CDR3 sequence is 15 residues long. V was shortened by 5 bases and J by 1 base, with 14 bases between the two germline ends. The specimen sequenced was naive CD4+ T cells sorted from blood. The subset: CD45RA+ positively selected. The receptor was derived from a young man in good health. J is TRBJ2-5 and V is TRBV7-9; weak D call: TRBD2 (5 bases). The CDR3 DNA follows: TGTGCCAGCAGCCCCTCCTTGGGGAGCCAAGAGACCCAGTACTTC. It translates to CASSPSLGSQETQYF. Full variable domain (remainder filled in from reference TRBV7-9 and TRBJ2-5): DTGVSQNPRHKITKRGQNVTFRCDPISEHNRLYWYRQTLGQGPEFLTYFQNEAQLEKSRLLSDRFSAERPKGSFSTLEIQRTEQGDSAMYLCASSPSLGSQETQYFGPGTRLLVL.